Included here is one T cell receptor (beta chain) sequence, with context. Its antigen is still unknown. No base quality information exists; no much larger clone differs at one position. The data were obtained in a study of T cells after posttransplantation cyclophosphamide (dated by TCRdb to 2016 to 2017). For context, the study as a whole: T cell repertoire reconstitution was tracked by TRB sequencing after myeloablative bone marrow transplantation in which posttransplantation cyclophosphamide was used as GVHD prophylaxis. Antigen receptor sequencing was done on samples from some 40 PTCy-treated patients and from roughly 15 related bone marrow donors of those patients. Blood from every one of the roughly 33 PTCy patients who had 1-year posttransplant specimens underwent TRB sequencing. In 3 patients, up to about 3 additional blood samples taken between 2 and 5.2 years after transplant also underwent TRB sequencing, as did pretransplant blood from a handful of patients. Because TRA and TRB clonality correlated tightly in about 9 samples, the subsequent TCR analyses were limited to TRB only. Public TRB sequences were compared against a database of over 3,000 sequences linked to responses to pathogens, tumor antigens, self-antigens and alloantigens. Results the study describes overall, beyond this receptor: Donor-recipient similarity was low at 1-2 months but rose over the first year, and later blood repertoires were often dominated by donor CD8+ memory clones. The TRB repertoires of T cells infiltrating skin or GI tract showed only limited overlap with the TRB repertoires of T cells in blood. Across the 35 to 55 patients, TRB clonality was highly associated with recipient CMV seropositivity and CMV reactivation, and diversity with PTCy was similar to that in the CNI/methotrexate controls.

Per the germline V gene (reference sequence), SEHNR is the CDR1 and FQNEAQ is the CDR2. The CDR3 starts with the cysteine, ends with the phenylalanine, and has 15 residues. Just the 45-base CDR3 DNA is kept, in frame starting at base 1. V drops 5 bases and J drops 6 bases, leaving 16 bases in between. Genomic DNA was the input for TRB sequencing, which was run either with the immunoSEQ assay at survey resolution or with the hsTCRB kit. The authors' pipeline ran thus. The immunoSEQ software handled the initial read processing, while the LymphoSeq R package was used for the repertoire analyses. Clonality was calculated as 1 minus normalized Shannon entropy, and the Gini coefficient was also calculated for each TRB dataset. To infer phenotypes in unsorted samples, TRB sequences from sorted subsets of the recipient or donor were mapped onto the unsorted samples of the same recipient. This immuneACCESS table, as held by TCRdb, lists in-frame sequences with V and J called but not all clones. Of the missing ones, under half trace to an unresolved V gene in checked studies; the others have no known cause. V, J and clone size were drawn from that table, and D and trimming were deduced from the DNA. This sample is represented by 5,000 or so clones; roughly 58% of them were singletons. The ten largest clonotypes hold about 16% of the sample.

On the day of marrow donation, related bone marrow donors gave peripheral blood samples. Peripheral blood and bone marrow mononuclear cells were isolated by Ficoll-Hypaque density centrifugation and cryopreserved. CD4+ and CD8+ T cells, including naive and memory subsets, were sorted by FACS using a FACSAria II. The chain couples TRBV7-9 to TRBJ2-2, with TRBD1 perhaps the D gene, on 5 matching bases. The clonotype comes from an older woman in good health, CMV-negative, and a related stem cell transplant donor. Sequencing used memory CD8+ T cells sorted from blood. The CDR3 region reads CASSPAGIIAGELFF. The nucleotides are TGTGCCAGCAGCCCCGCAGGGATCATTGCCGGGGAGCTGTTTTTT.